The rows below give T cell receptor beta chains drawn from one sample of a study of T cells in Graves' hyperthyroidism and ophthalmopathy. TCRdb used MiXCR to reprocess the multiplex PCR reads, holding one entry per CDR3 protein. The sample has 150,000 to 200,000 distinct CDR3 sequences; 15% to 20% are singletons. The material sequenced was blood. The receptors stem from a woman in her fifties or sixties with Graves' hyperthyroidism. Each CDR3 is given with its conserved first and last residue. D genes are given only for firm matches. Clone size appears in some rows only: once, few, many, or a class for an expanded clone.

d_call j_call clone_size v_call cdr3_nt cdr3_aa
TRBD1 TRBJ2-3 many TRBV6-1 TGTGCCAGCAGTGAGAGGAAGACAGGGACAGATACGCAGTATTTT CASSERKTGTDTQYF
- TRBJ1-1 many TRBV25-1 TGTGCCAGCAGTCGCCGGGGGGGCTCGTTGACTGAAGCTTTCTTT CASSRRGGSLTEAFF
TRBD1 TRBJ1-2 many TRBV6-1 TGTGCCAGCAAAGACCGGGACAGATATGGCTACACCTTC CASKDRDRYGYTF
- TRBJ1-5 many TRBV19 TGTGCCAGTAGTACCCTCGGGGCCGACTATAACCCGCCCCAGCATTTT CASSTLGADYNPPQHF
TRBD2 TRBJ2-2 many TRBV5-1 TGCGCCAGCAGCTTAGTAGCGGGGGGGCCCACCGGGGAGCTGTTTTTT CASSLVAGGPTGELFF
- TRBJ2-2 many TRBV19 TGTGCCAGTAGTGTCCCCCCCGGGGAGCTGTTTTTT CASSVPPGELFF
TRBD1 TRBJ1-1 many TRBV28 TGTGCCAGCAGTTTAAGGCCGGACAGGTATGAAGCTTTCTTT CASSLRPDRYEAFF
- TRBJ1-5 many TRBV18 TGTGCCAGCTCGTACGCGGGGCGCAATCAGCCCCAGCATTTT CASSYAGRNQPQHF
- TRBJ1-5 - TRBV5-6 TGTGCCAGCAGTGTGGGAGGGGCGAGTCAGCCCCAGCATTTT CASSVGGASQPQHF
- TRBJ1-6 - TRBV5-5 TGTGCCAGCAGCCACTCACAAGCGGCCCGGGGGTCACCCCTCCACTTT CASSHSQAARGSPLHF
- TRBJ1-1 many TRBV27 TGTGCCAGCAGTTGGGCCAGAAACACTGAAGCTTTCTTT CASSWARNTEAFF
- TRBJ2-1 few TRBV3-1 TGTGCCAGCAGCGGCGTCACGACCTACAATGAGCAGTTCTTC CASSGVTTYNEQFF
TRBD1 TRBJ2-1 many TRBV6-1 TGTGCCAGCAGTGAAGACGCCTCCAGGGGGTTAAACAATGAGCAGTTCTTC CASSEDASRGLNNEQFF
- TRBJ2-3 many TRBV7-3 TGTGCCAGCAGCTTAACGTTAGTAGATACGCAGTATTTT CASSLTLVDTQYF
- TRBJ1-6 many TRBV6-1 TGTGCCAGCAGGGACAAAAATAATTCACCCCTCCACTTT CASRDKNNSPLHF
TRBD1 TRBJ1-2 - TRBV13 TGTGCCAGCACTCCGGGACAGGGGTTAACTAACTATGGCTACACCTTC CASTPGQGLTNYGYTF
TRBD1 TRBJ1-1 many TRBV4-1 TGCGCCAGCAGCCAAGGGACAGGGGGCGACGTAGGAGCTTTCTTT CASSQGTGGDVGAFF
- TRBJ1-1 many TRBV7-2 TGTGCCAGCAGCTCCGGACGGAGAGATGAAGCTTTCTTT CASSSGRRDEAFF
TRBD1 TRBJ2-1 - TRBV7-3 TGTGCCAGCAGCTTATGGGGACAGGGAGCCTACAATGAGCAGTTCTTC CASSLWGQGAYNEQFF
- TRBJ1-1 many TRBV28 TGTGCCAGCAGTTTCTCAGGCGGGGGGGCGCGAGAAGCTTTCTTT CASSFSGGGAREAFF
- TRBJ2-7 many TRBV27 TGTGCCAGCAGTCCGACGGGATACGAGCAGTACTTC CASSPTGYEQYF
- TRBJ1-3 many TRBV7-6 TGTGCCAGCAGCTTAGCGTTGGGAAACACCATATATTTT CASSLALGNTIYF
TRBD1 TRBJ2-7 few TRBV7-9 TGTGCCAGCAGCTGGGGGACAGGGAGGGCCTACGAGCAGTACTTC CASSWGTGRAYEQYF
- TRBJ2-5 - TRBV9 TGTGCCAGCTCCCTTGCGCGGGGGCCGGAGACCCAGTACTTC CASSLARGPETQYF
TRBD2 TRBJ2-7 many TRBV9 TGTGCCAGCAGCGTAGAACTAGCGGGACCCTACGAGCAGTACTTC CASSVELAGPYEQYF
- TRBJ1-1 many TRBV3-1 TGTGCCAGCAGCCAAGAATTCGACAGTCAGAACACTGAAGCTTTCTTT CASSQEFDSQNTEAFF
- TRBJ1-1 many TRBV19 TGTGCCAGTAGTATCAAAGTTTTCCATGAAGCTTTCTTT CASSIKVFHEAFF
- TRBJ2-1 many TRBV2 TGTGCCAGCAGCAGGGTCGCCTCCTTTTACAATGAGCAGTTCTTC CASSRVASFYNEQFF
- TRBJ1-1 few TRBV29-1 TGCAGCGCAAAAGGGGCGGGGTGGAACACTGAAGCTTTCTTT CSAKGAGWNTEAFF
- TRBJ1-1 - TRBV10-2 TGCGCCAGCAGTGAGCCGGCCAACACTGAAGCTTTCTTT CASSEPANTEAFF
TRBD1 TRBJ2-7 - TRBV7-9 TGTGCCAGCAGCAGAACACAGGGGGCTCTCTCCTACGAGCAGTACTTC CASSRTQGALSYEQYF
- TRBJ1-2 many TRBV7-2 TGTGCCAGCAGCTTAGGTTCGGGGGGAAGCTATGGCTACACCTTC CASSLGSGGSYGYTF
- TRBJ1-1 many TRBV27 TGTGCCAGCAGTTTATCGGCGGCATATTGGGCGGCGAACACTGAAGCTTTCTTT CASSLSAAYWAANTEAFF
- TRBJ1-2 many TRBV6-1 TGTGCCAGCAGTGAATCGGCGGCCTACTATGGCTACACCTTC CASSESAAYYGYTF
- TRBJ1-2 many TRBV2 TGTGCCAGCACATTGGGACGAGCTAACTATGGCTACACCTTC CASTLGRANYGYTF
- TRBJ2-1 - TRBV2 TGTGCCAGCAGGAGGACTGCGTGGGATGAGCAGTTCTTC CASRRTAWDEQFF
- TRBJ1-2 many TRBV7-9 TGTGCCAGCAGCTACCGTGGGGGCTATGGCTACACCTTC CASSYRGGYGYTF
- TRBJ1-1 few TRBV4-1 TGCGCCAGCAGCCAAACGGACAGGAACACTGAAGCTTTCTTT CASSQTDRNTEAFF
- TRBJ1-6 - TRBV27 TGTGCCAGCAGACCCTTTCGGAGCTCCTATAATTCACCCCTCCACTTT CASRPFRSSYNSPLHF
- TRBJ1-1 many TRBV20-1 TGCAGTGCAATCCAGGACGTTAACACTGAAGCTTTCTTT CSAIQDVNTEAFF
- TRBJ1-2 many TRBV28 TGTGCCAGCACGAAGGGGCCTACCTATGGCTACACCTTC CASTKGPTYGYTF
- TRBJ1-4 many TRBV2 TGTGCCAGCACCCAGTGGGGGGCAACTAATGAAAAACTGTTTTTT CASTQWGATNEKLFF
- TRBJ1-1 many TRBV20-1 TGCAGTGCTAGAGCTCTCGGACTGAACACTGAAGCTTTCTTT CSARALGLNTEAFF
TRBD2 TRBJ2-7 many TRBV2 TGTGCCAGCAGTGGGGTGCCTAGCGGGGGCCGCTACGAGCAGTACTTC CASSGVPSGGRYEQYF
TRBD2 TRBJ2-3 - TRBV7-7 TGTGCTAGCAGCCCGACCTACGGGACTAGCGCAGATACGCAGTATTTT CASSPTYGTSADTQYF
TRBD1 TRBJ1-2 many TRBV6-1 TGTGCCAGCAGTGAACCGGGACAGGCTAACTATGGCTACACCTTC CASSEPGQANYGYTF
TRBD2 TRBJ2-5 few TRBV29-1 TGCAGCGTCGTGGTGTTAGCGGGGGGGCGGGAGACCCAGTACTTC CSVVVLAGGRETQYF
TRBD1 TRBJ2-2 many TRBV7-6 TGTGCCAGCACCTTGAGCATGGGACAGAGGACCGGGGAGCTGTTTTTT CASTLSMGQRTGELFF
- TRBJ1-6 many TRBV12-3/TRBV12-4 TGTGCCAGCAGTATATGGGGATCTAGGAATTCACCCCTCCACTTT CASSIWGSRNSPLHF
TRBD1 TRBJ2-2 - TRBV29-1 TGCAGCGTGGGACAGGGGGCGAACACCGGGGAGCTGTTTTTT CSVGQGANTGELFF
- TRBJ1-5 few TRBV4-1 TGCGCCAGCAGCCAAGAGTGGGGGGACGTAGGGCCCCAGCATTTT CASSQEWGDVGPQHF
- TRBJ1-5 many TRBV28 TGTGCCAGCAGTCCCCCACCCTTAGGCAGTTATAGCAATCAGCCCCAGCATTTT CASSPPPLGSYSNQPQHF
- TRBJ1-5 many TRBV28 TGTGCCAGCAGTTTATACCGGAAAAGCAATCAGCCCCAGCATTTT CASSLYRKSNQPQHF